The 25 T cell receptor beta chains listed next were all sequenced from one sample in a study of blood T cell repertoires in COVID-19. TCRdb's copy holds only in-frame clones and misses some; the assay was immunoSEQ multiplex PCR. The sample contains 180,000 or so clones, approximately 86% of which appear only once. Sequenced sample: peripheral blood. These receptor sequences come from a man in his 60s with acute or convalescent COVID-19.

The chain carries TRBV29-1 and TRBJ2-7; 9 bases map to TRBD2. Germline lookup yields CDR1 SQVTM and CDR2 ANQGSEA. This CDR3 comprises 14 residues. Trimming cost V 4 bases and J 7 bases; bases outside gene matches: 11. DNA for the CDR3: TGCAGCGTTGTAGTAGCGGGAGCTCTGGGGGAGCAGTACTTC. Protein: CSVVVAGALGEQYF.

This sequence joins TRBV18 and TRBJ1-2; 9 nucleotides match TRBD1. With 2 bases clipped from V and 8 bases from J, the junction kept 9 bases outside the gene matches. The CDR3 spans 15 residues. The germline V gene has CDR1 KGHSH and CDR2 LQKENI. The CDR3 loop is CASSPEVTGTGGYTF. CDR3 bases: TGTGCCAGCTCACCAGAGGTTACCGGGACAGGGGGCTACACCTTC.

Concerning this clone: One junction end disagrees with the germline gene, perhaps due to a read error. This sequence joins TRBV3-1 (or the pseudogene TRBV3-2) and TRBJ2-7, with 8 bases fitting TRBD1. The germline V gene encodes CDR1 LGHDT and CDR2 YNNKEL (reference sequence). This CDR3 spans 14 amino acids. CDR3: CASSQGYGTGPPGF. DNA for the CDR3: TGTGCCAGCAGCCAAGGATACGGGACAGGCCCACCGGGATTC.

The V and J genes are TRBV20-1 and TRBJ2-1; TRBD1 aligns across 7 bases. V gave up 3 bases and J gave up 6 bases; unmatched junction bases: 14. Germline CDR1 and CDR2: DFQATT and SNEGSKA (reference sequence). The CDR3 is 16 residues long. CDR3 sequence (DNA): TGCAGTGCTAGTGAACCTAGACAGGGAATGGGCAATGAGCAGTTCTTC. It specifies CSASEPRQGMGNEQFF.

This clone occurred once. The V and J genes are TRBV27 and TRBJ1-1; D is ambiguous. CDR3 size: 16 residues. Germline CDR1 is MNHEY and CDR2 is SMNVEV (reference sequence). The V end was cut by 6 bases, the J end by 0 bases, with 17 bases between. The CDR3 nucleotides read TGTGCCAGCAGCCCCACCAGCGCGGTCCTGAACACTGAAGCTTTCTTT. Encoded protein: CASSPTSAVLNTEAFF.

The chain is built from TRBV21-1 and TRBJ2-2; whether TRBD1, the table's D call, matches the DNA was not checked. TRBV21-1 is a pseudogene locus. This CDR3 is 17 amino acids long. The DNA of the CDR3 is TGTGCCAGCAGCAGAAGCTCAGGGGGCTCCCATACCGGGGAGCTGTTTTTT. This encodes CASSRSSGGSHTGELFF.

The J gene is TRBJ2-7, the V gene TRBV10-3; TRBD1 matches 8 bases. CDR3 length: 12 amino acids. Trimming removed 11 bases from V and 5 bases from J; junction bases left unmatched: 8. Germline V CDR1 and CDR2: ENHRY, SYGVKD. CDR3 residues: CAAGQGIHEQYF. In nucleotides, the CDR3 is TGTGCCGCCGGACAGGGAATCCACGAGCAGTACTTC.

The chain carries TRBV10-1 and TRBJ1-1, with D possibly being TRBD1 (5 bases). The V gene lost 3 bases and the J gene lost 5 bases, with 16 bases spanning the gap. Germline CDR1 WNHNN, CDR2 SYGVQD (reference sequence). The CDR3 length is 15 residues. DNA for the CDR3: TGCGCCAGCAGTGATCCTGGGGCAGGAGAAACTGAAGCTTTCTTT. This codes for CASSDPGAGETEAFF.

This clone was detected only a few times. The chain carries TRBV2 and TRBJ1-3, with TRBD1 matching 9 bases. V was pared by 4 bases and J by 2 bases, with 3 bases of the junction left unmatched. This CDR3 region has 15 residues. CDR1 SNHLY and CDR2 FYNNEI come from the germline V gene. Written as DNA, the CDR3 is TGTGCCAGCAGTGCCGGGACAGGGCCTGGAAACACCATATATTTT. Translation gives CASSAGTGPGNTIYF. The variable domain in full, completed from reference TRBV2 and TRBJ1-3, reads EPEVTQTPSHQVTQMGQEVILRCVPISNHLYFYWYRQILGQKVEFLVSFYNNEISEKSEIFDDQFSVERPDGSNFTLKIRSTKLEDSAMYFCASSAGTGPGNTIYFGEGSWLTVV.

This clone showed up just once. V usage is TRBV7-3 and J usage is TRBJ2-3; D is undetermined. CDR3 length: 16 residues. V lost 0 bases, J lost 6 bases, and 16 bases lay in between. Looked up from germline, CDR1 is SGHTA and CDR2 is FQGTGA. This CDR3 reads CASSLTLPSSSDTQYF. CDR3 coding DNA: TGTGCCAGCAGCTTAACTCTCCCCTCGAGTAGTGATACGCAGTATTTT.

There are a few counts of this clone. The chain recombines TRBV6-1 with TRBJ1-1, with D possibly being TRBD1 (6 bases). Germline CDR1 and CDR2: MNHNS and SASEGT. The CDR3 consists of 12 residues. Trimming removed 3 bases at V and 8 bases at J, with 10 bases between. CDR3: CASSDPQGEAFF. For the CDR3, the DNA is TGTGCCAGCAGTGACCCCCAGGGGGAAGCTTTCTTT.

This CDR3 is CASSWPMRGTEAFF. DNA of the CDR3: TGTGCCAGCAGTTGGCCTATGAGGGGGACTGAAGCTTTCTTT. The J gene is TRBJ1-1, the V gene TRBV28, with D maybe TRBD1 (6 bases). The length of the CDR3 is 14 residues. Trimming removed 4 bases at V and 5 bases at J, with 14 bases between. CDR1 is MDHEN and CDR2 is SYDVKM in the germline V gene.

The CDR3 here is CASSETLQGGLSGKRELFF. CDR3 nucleotide sequence: TGTGCCAGCAGTGAAACACTACAGGGTGGCCTCAGTGGAAAGAGGGAGCTGTTTTTT. The J gene is TRBJ2-2, the V gene TRBV2, with D maybe TRBD1 (6 bases). In germline, CDR1 is SNHLY, CDR2 FYNNEI. The CDR3 is made up of 19 amino acids. Between the trimmed V and J ends, which lost 2 bases and 9 bases, there was a span of 28 bases.

The V gene is TRBV28, the J gene TRBJ2-2; 7 bases agree with TRBD2. Germline assignment: CDR1 MDHEN and CDR2 SYDVKM. The CDR3 is 14 amino acids. V shed 6 bases and J 0 bases; nucleotides not matched to a gene: 1. The CDR3 is CASRLAANTGELFF. CDR3 bases: TGTGCCAGCAGGCTAGCGGCGAACACCGGGGAGCTGTTTTTT.

V is TRBV28 and J is TRBJ2-6; D is ambiguous. V was cut by 5 bases and J by 0 bases, with 11 bases left in between. The CDR3 length is 16 residues. CDR1 and CDR2 (germline): MDHEN, SYDVKM. CDR3 amino acids: CASSPRPGSGANVLTF. CDR3 DNA: TGTGCCAGCAGTCCCCGCCCGGGCTCTGGGGCCAACGTCCTGACTTTC.

The V and J genes are TRBV2 and TRBJ2-5; 7 nucleotides line up with TRBD1. The V gene's germline CDR1 is SNHLY and CDR2 FYNNEI. The CDR3 has 13 residues. V gave up 6 bases and J gave up 7 bases; unmatched junction bases: 8. CDR3 coding DNA: TGTGCCAGCAGAAAACAGGGGTCAGGGACCCAGTACTTC. This sequence encodes CASRKQGSGTQYF.

The chain is built from TRBV30 and TRBJ1-2, with D uncertain. The CDR3 totals 10 residues. Trimming took off 3 bases at V and 12 bases at J, with 11 bases between the two ends. CDR1 is GTSNPN and CDR2 is SVGIG in the germline V gene (reference sequence). CDR3 residues: CAWSRTPHTF. In DNA form, the CDR3 reads TGTGCCTGGAGCCGTACACCCCACACCTTC.

The V gene is TRBV28, the J gene TRBJ1-2; D not resolved. V was shortened by 2 bases and J by 6 bases, with 13 bases between the two germline ends. This CDR3 region has 14 residues. Germline CDR1 reads MDHEN; CDR2 reads SYDVKM. Here the CDR3 DNA reads TGTGCCAGCAGTTTAGTACCGGGTACGAATGGCTACACCTTC. Its translation is CASSLVPGTNGYTF.

The chain is built from TRBV5-1 and TRBJ1-2, with 8 bases fitting TRBD1. Germline CDR1 reads SGHRS; CDR2 reads YFSETQ. Trimming removed 0 bases from V and 5 bases from J; junction bases left unmatched: 3. The CDR3 contains 14 residues. CDR3 residues: CASSLEGTGYGYTF. The CDR3 DNA is TGCGCCAGCAGCTTGGAAGGGACAGGTTATGGCTACACCTTC.

Comments on this clone: The same CDR3 can be traced to other DNA sequences in this sample. The chain recombines TRBV19 with TRBJ1-2, with D tentatively TRBD1 (5 bases). V lost 2 bases and J lost 4, with 11 bases in between. Germline CDR1 LNHDA, CDR2 SQIVND (reference sequence). The CDR3 has 14 amino acids. DNA for the CDR3: TGTGCCAGTAGTATACAGGGTTCGGGCTATGGCTACACCTTC. It codes for CASSIQGSGYGYTF.

V and J are TRBV5-1 and TRBJ2-7; 10 bases are shared with TRBD1. The ends lost 0 bases at V and 7 bases at J; junction bases unmatched: 10. This CDR3 region has 16 residues. CDR1 and CDR2 (germline): SGHRS, YFSETQ. Written as DNA, the CDR3 is TGCGCCAGCAGCTTGGAGCCGGGACAGGGGTCTCAGGAGCAGTACTTC. Amino acid sequence: CASSLEPGQGSQEQYF.

V usage is TRBV5-1 and J usage is TRBJ2-2; D is ambiguous. From germline, CDR1 is SGHRS and CDR2 YFSETQ. The CDR3 is 16 residues long. With 0 bases removed from V and 2 bases from J, the gap between germline ends came to 11 bases. The CDR3 loop reads CASSLVQPRNTGELFF. In DNA form, the CDR3 reads TGCGCCAGCAGCTTGGTACAACCTCGAAACACCGGGGAGCTGTTTTTT.

CDR3 sequence (DNA): TGCGCCAGCAGACCCGAGGCGGGCAGTTTAAACTATGGCTACACCTTC. This codes for CASRPEAGSLNYGYTF. The rearrangement links TRBV5-1 to TRBJ1-2; no clear D gene. This CDR3 spans 16 amino acids. Trimming took 5 bases from V and 2 from J, leaving 19 bases between them. Germline lookup yields CDR1 SGHRS and CDR2 YFSETQ.

The chain is built from TRBV7-2 and TRBJ2-5; TRBD2 aligns across 8 bases. Germline CDR1 SGHTA, CDR2 FQGNSA. The CDR3 contains 18 residues. Unmatched junction bases numbered 14, after V lost 1 base and J lost 4 bases. The CDR3 sequence: CASSLESLAGLAGETQYF. For the CDR3, the DNA is TGTGCCAGCAGCTTAGAATCTCTAGCGGGCCTAGCCGGAGAGACCCAGTACTTC.

This chain links TRBV7-8 with TRBJ2-3; weak D call: TRBD1 (5 bases). Trimming removed 5 bases from V and 6 bases from J, with 18 bases in between. Germline CDR1 reads SGHVS; CDR2 reads FQNEAQ. CDR3 length: 15 residues. The CDR3 loop reads CASSLGQATGDTQYF. CDR3 nucleotide sequence: TGTGCCAGCAGCCTGGGGCAGGCCACTGGGGATACGCAGTATTTT.